This is a list of T cell receptor beta chains from one sample in a study of shared clonotypes between healthy human individuals. Method: immunoSEQ multiplex PCR; TCRdb's copy keeps in-frame clones and lacks some. The sample contains about 680,000 clones, roughly 73% of which appear only once. Material for sequencing was memory CD4+ T cells sorted from blood. The receptors originated from a woman aged 25 to 45 in good health. The CDR3 runs from the conserved cysteine through the conserved F or W. A D gene is named only where the DNA matches it firmly. Expanded clones get a size class; other rows say once, few or many, or leave the size out.

clone size	J gene	D gene	V gene	CDR3 DNA	CDR3 protein
NA	TRBJ1-1	NA	TRBV4-1	TGCGCCAGCAGCCAAGAACGTCCGCGGGGACCTGAAGCTTTCTTT	CASSQERPRGPEAFF
NA	TRBJ2-5	TRBD2	TRBV7-2	TGTGCCAGCAGCTCCTTCGCGCTAGCGGGAGGGCCGTCCGAAGAGACCCAGTACTTC	CASSSFALAGGPSEETQYF
once	TRBJ2-7	TRBD2	TRBV29-1	TGCAGTTTTGTTAGCGGGAGCTACGAGCAGTACTTC	CSFVSGSYEQYF
few	TRBJ2-7	TRBD1	TRBV10-3	TGTGCCATCTCCACAGGGGGGCATCGCGACGAGCAGTACTTC	CAISTGGHRDEQYF
NA	TRBJ1-2	NA	TRBV4-1	TGCGCCAGCAGTCGGGACCGCCGGAGTACCTTC	CASSRDRRSTF
few	TRBJ2-7	NA	TRBV10-1	TGCGCCAGCAGTGAATCCTTGGTGGGAAACGAGCAGTACTTC	CASSESLVGNEQYF
NA	TRBJ1-1	TRBD1	TRBV5-1	TGCGCCAGTACAGGGGAAGGGGCAAACACTGAAGCTTTCTTT	CASTGEGANTEAFF
NA	TRBJ1-4	NA	TRBV19	TGTGCCAGTAGTTCACGGCAGGGAGGCCTTAGCGAAAAACTGTTTTTT	CASSSRQGGLSEKLFF
few	TRBJ1-1	TRBD1	TRBV27	TGTGCCAGCAGTTCCCGACAGGGGGCTAGCACTGAAGCTTTCTTT	CASSSRQGASTEAFF
few	TRBJ2-7	NA	TRBV5-1	TGCGCCAGCAGCTTGCGGCTATCATCGAAATACGAGCAGTACTTC	CASSLRLSSKYEQYF
NA	TRBJ2-7	NA	TRBV28	TGTGCCAGCAGTAACGGCCGAGGGGAGCAGTACTTC	CASSNGRGEQYF
NA	TRBJ2-1	NA	TRBV29-1	TGCAGCGTTGATCGGGGGTGGAGCTCCTACAATGAGCAGTTCTTC	CSVDRGWSSYNEQFF
many	TRBJ2-3	NA	TRBV10-2	TGCGCCAGCAGAAGGTTCGGCGTCACAGATACGCAGTATTTT	CASRRFGVTDTQYF
NA	TRBJ1-5	TRBD1	TRBV28	TGTGCCAGCAGTTTCGGGACAGGGGGTATCAATCAGCCCCAGCATTTT	CASSFGTGGINQPQHF
NA	TRBJ1-5	NA	TRBV19	TGTGCCAGTAGTATAGGGGGCGGGTGGGGCAATCAGCCCCAGCATTTT	CASSIGGGWGNQPQHF
many	TRBJ2-7	TRBD2	TRBV2	TGTGCCAGCAGGCGGACTAGCGGGAGTTACGAGCAGTACTTC	CASRRTSGSYEQYF
NA	TRBJ2-2	TRBD2	TRBV19	TGTGCCAGTAGTCGGTCTAGCGGGGAGTCAGCTGGGGAGCTGTTTTTT	CASSRSSGESAGELFF
NA	TRBJ2-3	TRBD1	TRBV5-4	TGTGCCAGCAGCTTGGCCCTGGGACAGGGGGCCGCAGTTTTAGATACGCAGTATTTT	CASSLALGQGAAVLDTQYF